This T cell receptor (beta chain) was found in a study of cytomegalovirus exposure and HLA in healthy donors. Overall study context: Among around 180 million T cells, an earlier analysis found roughly 100 million unique TCR beta sequences.

The study ran its PCR with 60 Vbeta and 13 Jbeta primers. This table comes from immunoSEQ multiplex PCR, and its TCRdb copy is limited to in-frame clones, with some not included. The table lists more than 100,000 clones, 60% to 80% of them singletons. For this clone: Its antigen is unidentified.

Study-wide results and limits: What a later analysis reportedly showed was that an Asian-associated ancestry cluster had fewer N-insertions than the 666-donor mean. A later analysis linked a missense DCLRE1C variant to TCR beta V- and J-gene trimming. Three chains tied to CMV proved CMV antigen-specific in vitro.

The sequence was collected from a man aged 50-60 years in good health and CMV-seropositive. The sequencing sample was made of PBMCs.

The CDR3 spells CASSPPGAGGEQFF. The CDR3 DNA sequence: TGTGCCAGCTCACCCCCAGGTGCCGGGGGTGAGCAGTTCTTC. The rearrangement uses TRBV18 and TRBJ2-1; TRBD2 might be the D (6 bases). The V and J ends lost 3 bases and 9 bases respectively, with 15 bases between them. Per germline, CDR1 KGHSH and CDR2 LQKENI. This CDR3 comprises 14 residues.